Listed below are T cell receptor beta chains from one sample, sequenced in a study of PD-1 blockade in classical Hodgkin lymphoma. Here immunoSEQ multiplex PCR was the method, and the copy in TCRdb shows in-frame clones only, minus some. The sample yields over 20,000 clones, around 80% seen once. This specimen consisted of peripheral blood mononuclear cells (PBMCs), obtained before the second cycle of nivolumab. Every receptor here comes from a human donor with classical Hodgkin lymphoma. Both conserved end residues are part of each CDR3. Each record gives: CDR3 protein, CDR3 DNA, clone size, V gene, D gene, J gene. D genes are given only for firm matches. Where a row states a size, it is once, few, many or the class of an expanded clone; other rows omit it.

CDR3 protein: CASSTDSNSGNTIYF
CDR3 DNA: TGCGCCAGCAGTACCGACAGCAACTCTGGAAACACCATATATTTT
clone size: -
V gene: TRBV5-1
D gene: -
J gene: TRBJ1-3

CDR3 protein: CASSLLLTDTQYF
CDR3 DNA: TGTGCCAGCAGCTTGTTACTCACAGATACGCAGTATTTT
clone size: -
V gene: TRBV5-6
D gene: -
J gene: TRBJ2-3

CDR3 protein: CASSLKGSEQYF
CDR3 DNA: TGTGCCAGCAGCTTGAAAGGTTCCGAGCAGTACTTC
clone size: -
V gene: TRBV7-8
D gene: -
J gene: TRBJ2-7

CDR3 protein: CASTPWGEGNYGYTF
CDR3 DNA: TGTGCCAGTACCCCTTGGGGGGAGGGAAACTATGGCTACACCTTC
clone size: -
V gene: TRBV19
D gene: -
J gene: TRBJ1-2

CDR3 protein: CASSGTTNEKLFF
CDR3 DNA: TGTGCCAGCAGTGGGACCACTAATGAAAAACTGTTTTTT
clone size: -
V gene: TRBV6-1
D gene: -
J gene: TRBJ1-4

CDR3 protein: CASSQDHERFSYEQYF
CDR3 DNA: TGCGCCAGCAGCCAAGACCACGAGCGTTTCTCCTACGAGCAGTACTTC
clone size: -
V gene: TRBV4-3
D gene: -
J gene: TRBJ2-7

CDR3 protein: CASSLDGDTKNIQYF
CDR3 DNA: TGTGCCAGCAGCTTGGACGGGGATACCAAAAACATTCAGTACTTC
clone size: -
V gene: TRBV5-5
D gene: -
J gene: TRBJ2-4

CDR3 protein: CASSKGYEQYF
CDR3 DNA: TGTGCCAGTAGTAAGGGGTACGAGCAGTACTTC
clone size: -
V gene: TRBV19
D gene: -
J gene: TRBJ2-7

CDR3 protein: CASSYTGTGSYNEQFF
CDR3 DNA: TGTGCCAGCAGTTACACCGGGACAGGGAGCTACAATGAGCAGTTCTTC
clone size: -
V gene: TRBV6-5
D gene: TRBD1
J gene: TRBJ2-1

CDR3 protein: CASYKGGEKYNEQFF
CDR3 DNA: TGCGCCAGTTATAAAGGGGGAGAAAAATACAATGAGCAGTTCTTC
clone size: -
V gene: TRBV5-1
D gene: -
J gene: TRBJ2-1

CDR3 protein: CASGRGQGADTQYF
CDR3 DNA: TGTGCCTCAGGCCGAGGACAGGGAGCAGATACGCAGTATTTT
clone size: -
V gene: TRBV5-6
D gene: TRBD1
J gene: TRBJ2-3

CDR3 protein: CASSETPYEQYF
CDR3 DNA: TGTGCCAGCAGTGAAACCCCCTACGAGCAGTACTTC
clone size: -
V gene: TRBV6-5
D gene: -
J gene: TRBJ2-7

CDR3 protein: CASSPPSRTDTQYF
CDR3 DNA: TGTGCCAGCTCACCACCCAGCCGGACAGATACGCAGTATTTT
clone size: -
V gene: TRBV18
D gene: -
J gene: TRBJ2-3

CDR3 protein: CASSQAGQGGGAFF
CDR3 DNA: TGTGCCAGCAGCCAAGCGGGACAGGGGGGGGGAGCTTTCTTT
clone size: -
V gene: TRBV14
D gene: TRBD1
J gene: TRBJ1-1

CDR3 protein: CASSGGPSSSYNEQFF
CDR3 DNA: TGTGCCAGTAGTGGGGGGCCTAGCTCATCCTACAATGAGCAGTTCTTC
clone size: medium-sized
V gene: TRBV19
D gene: -
J gene: TRBJ2-1

CDR3 protein: CASKYRPGRDGYTF
CDR3 DNA: TGTGCCAGCAAGTATCGTCCAGGGCGGGATGGCTACACCTTC
clone size: few
V gene: TRBV13
D gene: -
J gene: TRBJ1-2

CDR3 protein: CSVQTNDMMKQYF
CDR3 DNA: TGCAGCGTTCAGACAAACGACATGATGAAGCAGTACTTC
clone size: -
V gene: TRBV29-1
D gene: -
J gene: TRBJ2-7

CDR3 protein: CASSVYREVTEAFF
CDR3 DNA: TGTGCCAGTAGTGTATACAGGGAGGTCACTGAAGCTTTCTTT
clone size: -
V gene: TRBV19
D gene: -
J gene: TRBJ1-1

CDR3 protein: CASSLGPGTGDNSPLHF
CDR3 DNA: TGTGCCAGCAGCTTAGGGCCGGGGACGGGAGATAATTCACCCCTCCACTTT
clone size: -
V gene: TRBV7-9
D gene: -
J gene: TRBJ1-6

CDR3 protein: CAWTVGNYEQYF
CDR3 DNA: TGTGCCTGGACAGTGGGGAACTACGAGCAGTACTTC
clone size: -
V gene: TRBV30
D gene: -
J gene: TRBJ2-7

CDR3 protein: CASSLAGRSDEQFF
CDR3 DNA: TGTGCCAGCAGCTTGGCCGGAAGGAGCGATGAGCAGTTCTTC
clone size: -
V gene: TRBV5-5
D gene: -
J gene: TRBJ2-1

CDR3 protein: CASSYSRDRGSGELFF
CDR3 DNA: TGTGCCAGCAGCTATAGCCGGGACAGGGGTAGCGGGGAGCTGTTTTTT
clone size: once
V gene: TRBV7-9
D gene: TRBD1
J gene: TRBJ2-2

CDR3 protein: CASSQDIFNGYTF
CDR3 DNA: TGCGCCAGCAGCCAAGATATCTTTAATGGCTACACCTTC
clone size: -
V gene: TRBV4-3
D gene: -
J gene: TRBJ1-2

CDR3 protein: CASSQTSGRGKKKQPQHF
CDR3 DNA: TGCGCCAGCAGTCAAACGAGCGGCCGGGGGAAAAAGAAACAGCCCCAGCATTTT
clone size: few
V gene: TRBV23-1
D gene: -
J gene: TRBJ1-5

CDR3 protein: CASSYQGRETQYF
CDR3 DNA: TGTGCCAGCAGTTACCAGGGTCGAGAGACCCAGTACTTC
clone size: -
V gene: TRBV6-5
D gene: -
J gene: TRBJ2-5

CDR3 protein: CASSLAQGSNQPQHF
CDR3 DNA: TGTGCCAGCAGCTTGGCGCAGGGCAGCAATCAGCCCCAGCATTTT
clone size: -
V gene: TRBV5-5
D gene: -
J gene: TRBJ1-5

CDR3 protein: CASSLLATNNEQFF
CDR3 DNA: TGTGCCAGTAGCCTACTAGCGACGAACAATGAGCAGTTCTTC
clone size: -
V gene: TRBV19
D gene: TRBD2
J gene: TRBJ2-1

CDR3 protein: CASGQGSQETQYF
CDR3 DNA: TGTGCCAGCGGCCAGGGATCCCAAGAGACCCAGTACTTC
clone size: -
V gene: TRBV6-1
D gene: -
J gene: TRBJ2-5

CDR3 protein: CASSLGQDRYEQYF
CDR3 DNA: TGTGCCAGCAGCTTGGGCCAAGACCGCTACGAGCAGTACTTC
clone size: once
V gene: TRBV11-2
D gene: -
J gene: TRBJ2-7

CDR3 protein: CSVETAFSYEQYF
CDR3 DNA: TGCAGCGTTGAGACAGCATTTTCCTACGAGCAGTACTTC
clone size: medium-sized
V gene: TRBV29-1
D gene: -
J gene: TRBJ2-7

CDR3 protein: CSVEGPRAGETQYF
CDR3 DNA: TGCAGCGTTGAAGGACCTCGGGCCGGAGAGACCCAGTACTTC
clone size: -
V gene: TRBV29-1
D gene: -
J gene: TRBJ2-5

CDR3 protein: CASSRQASYGYTF
CDR3 DNA: TGTGCCAGCAGTAGACAGGCAAGCTATGGCTACACCTTC
clone size: -
V gene: TRBV6-1
D gene: -
J gene: TRBJ1-2

CDR3 protein: CASSFGDEQFF
CDR3 DNA: TGTGCCAGCAGCTTTGGGGATGAGCAGTTCTTC
clone size: -
V gene: TRBV7-6
D gene: -
J gene: TRBJ2-1

CDR3 protein: CAWSYGPYNEQFF
CDR3 DNA: TGTGCCTGGAGCTATGGACCATACAATGAGCAGTTCTTC
clone size: -
V gene: TRBV30
D gene: -
J gene: TRBJ2-1

CDR3 protein: CASSSGLAGVRSSYNEQFF
CDR3 DNA: TGTGCCAGCAGCTCGGGACTAGCGGGAGTCCGAAGCTCCTACAATGAGCAGTTCTTC
clone size: -
V gene: TRBV7-2
D gene: TRBD2
J gene: TRBJ2-1

CDR3 protein: CASRGSGETQYF
CDR3 DNA: TGTGCCAGCCGGGGGTCGGGGGAGACCCAGTACTTC
clone size: -
V gene: TRBV2
D gene: -
J gene: TRBJ2-5

CDR3 protein: CASSLTSGGTDTQYF
CDR3 DNA: TGTGCCAGCAGCTTAACTAGCGGGGGCACAGATACGCAGTATTTT
clone size: -
V gene: TRBV7-3
D gene: TRBD2
J gene: TRBJ2-3

CDR3 protein: CASSTPQGRLGNTIYF
CDR3 DNA: TGTGCCAGTAGTACCCCACAGGGGCGGCTTGGAAACACCATATATTTT
clone size: -
V gene: TRBV19
D gene: TRBD1
J gene: TRBJ1-3

CDR3 protein: CASISGKGGYTF
CDR3 DNA: TGTGCCAGTATCTCCGGTAAGGGTGGCTACACCTTC
clone size: -
V gene: TRBV19
D gene: -
J gene: TRBJ1-2

CDR3 protein: CASSIQRGVGDTQYF
CDR3 DNA: TGTGCCAGTAGTATCCAGCGGGGGGTCGGCGATACGCAGTATTTT
clone size: -
V gene: TRBV19
D gene: TRBD2
J gene: TRBJ2-3

CDR3 protein: CASTLSQGSYGYTF
CDR3 DNA: TGTGCCAGCACCCTCAGCCAGGGAAGCTATGGCTACACCTTC
clone size: -
V gene: TRBV28
D gene: -
J gene: TRBJ1-2

CDR3 protein: CASSRGLSYGYTF
CDR3 DNA: TGTGCCAGCAGCCGCGGATTGAGCTATGGCTACACCTTC
clone size: -
V gene: TRBV5-6
D gene: -
J gene: TRBJ1-2

CDR3 protein: CASSEAQGPDTQYF
CDR3 DNA: TGTGCCAGCAGTGAAGCGCAGGGACCGGATACGCAGTATTTT
clone size: -
V gene: TRBV6-1
D gene: -
J gene: TRBJ2-3

CDR3 protein: CASSVVNYGYTF
CDR3 DNA: TGTGCCAGCAGCGTAGTGAACTATGGCTACACCTTC
clone size: -
V gene: TRBV9
D gene: -
J gene: TRBJ1-2

CDR3 protein: CASSDPPTGYEQYF
CDR3 DNA: TGTGCCAGCAGTGACCCACCGACAGGCTACGAGCAGTACTTC
clone size: -
V gene: TRBV6-4
D gene: -
J gene: TRBJ2-7

CDR3 protein: CASSQGFRDQREQYF
CDR3 DNA: TGCGCCAGCAGCCAAGGATTCAGGGACCAGCGCGAGCAGTACTTC
clone size: -
V gene: TRBV4-1
D gene: -
J gene: TRBJ2-7